The subject of this entry is one TCR beta chain. The age range of participants was 18 to 89 years, with residence in around 22 US areas. Method: immunoSEQ multiplex PCR; TCRdb's copy keeps in-frame clones and lacks some. The table shows 220,000 or so clones, with more than 80% occurring only once. The data are from a study of blood T cell repertoires in COVID-19. Overall study: Samples representing acute and convalescent COVID-19 were sourced from the United States, Italy and Spain.

This TCR was recovered from a woman aged 18-29 years in a cohort exposed to, infected with or recovered from COVID-19 (not recorded which). Sequenced sample: PBMCs or T cells enriched from blood (not recorded which).

The CDR3 DNA sequence: TGTGCCAGCGCCATCGCGGGCAGGGGAAGCACTGAAGCTTTCTTT. It yields the protein CASAIAGRGSTEAFF. This rearrangement joins TRBV6-5 to TRBJ1-1, with a weak D call TRBD1 (6 bases). Germline loops: CDR1 MNHEY, CDR2 SVGAGI. The CDR3 runs 15 residues. Trimming shortened V by 8 bases and J by 4 bases, and 20 bases separated the two germline ends.